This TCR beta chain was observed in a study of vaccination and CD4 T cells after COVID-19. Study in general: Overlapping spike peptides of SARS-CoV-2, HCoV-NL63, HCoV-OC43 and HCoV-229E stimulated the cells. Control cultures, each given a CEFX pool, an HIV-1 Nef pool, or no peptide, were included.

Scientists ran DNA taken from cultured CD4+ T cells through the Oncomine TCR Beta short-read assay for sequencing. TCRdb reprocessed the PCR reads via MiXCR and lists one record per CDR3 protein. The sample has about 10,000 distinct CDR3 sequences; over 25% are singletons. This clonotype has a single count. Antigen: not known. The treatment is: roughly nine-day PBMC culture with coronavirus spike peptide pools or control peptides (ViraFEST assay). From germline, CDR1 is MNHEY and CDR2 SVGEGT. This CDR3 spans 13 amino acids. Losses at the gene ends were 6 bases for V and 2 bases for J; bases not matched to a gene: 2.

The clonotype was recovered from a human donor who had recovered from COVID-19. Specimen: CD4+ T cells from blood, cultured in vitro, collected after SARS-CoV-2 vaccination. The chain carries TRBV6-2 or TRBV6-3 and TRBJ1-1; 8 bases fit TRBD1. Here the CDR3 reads CASRSGGNTEAFF. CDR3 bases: TGTGCCAGCAGGTCAGGGGGCAACACTGAAGCTTTCTTT.